A single sample gave rise to the 21 T cell receptor beta chains below, sequenced in a study of blood T cell repertoires in COVID-19. Using immunoSEQ multiplex PCR, the repertoire was profiled, and TCRdb retains in-frame clones only, with some absent. The data hold 300,000 to 400,000 clones, with about 89% observed a single time. Sequencing was done on a sample of PBMCs or T cells enriched from blood (not recorded which). These receptors all come from a man aged 55 to 70 who had recovered from COVID-19.

The V and J genes are TRBV27 and TRBJ2-7; 8 bases match TRBD1. This CDR3 region has 14 residues. Trimming cost V 4 bases and J 6 bases; bases outside gene matches: 8. Germline V gene data show CDR1 as MNHEY and CDR2 as SMNVEV (reference sequence). DNA for the CDR3: TGTGCCAGCAGTTCCTCGGACAGGGCGGGCGAGCAGTACTTC. Translating gives CASSSSDRAGEQYF.

This rearrangement joins TRBV5-8 to TRBJ2-1; D gene uncertain. In germline, CDR1 is SGHTS, CDR2 YDEGEE. Trimming removed 0 bases from V and 12 bases from J, with 10 bases in between. CDR3 length: 12 residues. The CDR3 nucleotides read TGTGCCAGCAGCTTGGCCCTACTGCGGCAGTTCTTC. It specifies CASSLALLRQFF.

The rearrangement uses TRBV24-1 and TRBJ1-2; TRBD1 is a possible D gene (6 bases). This CDR3 has 14 residues. The V end lost 4 bases, the J end lost 8 bases, and 16 bases lay between the germline ends. Germline values: CDR1 KGHDR, CDR2 SFDVKD. This CDR3 reads CATSDQGRGEGYTF. The CDR3 bases are TGTGCCACCAGTGACCAGGGGAGGGGTGAAGGCTACACCTTC.

The chain joins TRBV24-1 to TRBJ1-1; D is unclear. The V end was cut by 3 bases, the J end by 4 bases, with 5 bases between. Germline V lookup: CDR1 KGHDR, CDR2 SFDVKD. This CDR3 spans 12 amino acids. The chain's CDR3 is CATSDAGTEAFF. The CDR3 DNA is TGTGCCACCAGTGATGCAGGCACTGAAGCTTTCTTT.

J is TRBJ1-6 and V is TRBV10-3; D is unclear. Germline V lookup: CDR1 ENHRY, CDR2 SYGVKD. The V end was cut by 0 bases, the J end by 2 bases, with 8 bases between. The CDR3 is 16 amino acids. CDR3 sequence (DNA): TGTGCCATCAGTGAGTCGGGGAGCCCCTATAATTCACCCCTCCACTTT. Translated, it gives CAISESGSPYNSPLHF.

The rearrangement links TRBV6-2 or TRBV6-3 to TRBJ1-1; D remains unclear. Between the trimmed V and J ends, which lost 2 bases and 6 bases, there was a span of 22 bases. The CDR3 consists of 17 residues. The germline V gene encodes CDR1 MNHEY and CDR2 SVGEGT. The CDR3 DNA is TGTGCCAGCAGTTACCCCATCAGTGAGGGTAGGCGGCCTGAAGCTTTCTTT. It yields the protein CASSYPISEGRRPEAFF.

This chain connects TRBV9 to TRBJ1-5; the D is unclear. Germline V CDR1 and CDR2: SGDLS, YYNGEE. V was trimmed by 0 bases and J by 5 bases, leaving 6 bases between them. This CDR3 has 13 residues. The CDR3 DNA follows: TGTGCCAGCAGCGTAGAGGGAGATCAGCCCCAGCATTTT. Protein product: CASSVEGDQPQHF.

The V gene is TRBV15, the J gene TRBJ2-1; 9 positions agree with TRBD1. The CDR3 sequence is 15 residues long. The trim removed 2 bases at V and 7 bases at J, leaving 6 bases unmatched. CDR1 is LNHNV and CDR2 is YYDKDF in the germline V gene (reference sequence). CDR3 nucleotide sequence: TGTGCCACCAGCAGAACCGCCGGGACAGGGAATGAGCAGTTCTTC. This translates into CATSRTAGTGNEQFF.

This chain joins TRBV4-1 and TRBJ2-1, with TRBD2 as a possible D gene (5 bases). There are 18 residues in the CDR3. V was pared by 0 bases and J by 2 bases, with 17 bases between. Germline-derived CDR1 and CDR2 are MGHRA and YSYEKL. The CDR3 spells CASSQDTPLKRAYNEQFF. The CDR3 nucleotides read TGCGCCAGCAGCCAAGATACTCCTTTGAAGAGGGCCTACAATGAGCAGTTCTTC.

The rearrangement joins TRBV7-2 to TRBJ2-7, with 7 nucleotides matching TRBD1. Per germline, CDR1 SGHTA and CDR2 FQGNSA. The CDR3 runs 15 residues. After removal of 6 bases from V and 3 bases from J, the junction contained 11 bases not matched to a gene. Written as DNA, the CDR3 is TGTGCCAGCAGGACAACTACAGGGGCCCTCTACGAGCAGTACTTC. This codes for CASRTTTGALYEQYF. Complete variable domain (other parts from reference TRBV7-2 and TRBJ2-7): GAGVSQSPSNKVTEKGKDVELRCDPISGHTALYWYRQSLGQGLEFLIYFQGNSAPDKSGLPSDRFSAERTGGSVSTLTIQRTQQEDSAVYLCASRTTTGALYEQYFGPGTRLTVT.

This clone was observed a few times. The J gene is TRBJ2-7, the V gene TRBV15; 10 bases fit TRBD1. With V trimmed by 7 bases and J by 3 bases, 9 bases remained unmatched. CDR3 length: 15 residues. The germline gives CDR1 LNHNV, CDR2 YYDKDF (reference sequence). The CDR3 region is CATTREGTGVYEQYF. The DNA of the CDR3 is TGTGCCACCACGAGGGAAGGGACAGGGGTCTACGAGCAGTACTTC.

The CDR3 sequence is CASSSSGRAITGELFF. Written as DNA, the CDR3 is TGTGCCAGCAGTAGTAGCGGGAGGGCCATAACCGGGGAGCTGTTTTTT. This chain uses TRBV28 with TRBJ2-2, with 11 bases that match TRBD2. The CDR3 contains 16 residues. CDR1 is MDHEN, CDR2 SYDVKM, per germline. V lost 5 bases to trimming and J lost 5 bases; unmatched junction nucleotides: 7.

The chain recombines TRBV5-5 with TRBJ1-4; weak D call: TRBD1 (6 bases). The V gene lost 4 bases and the J gene lost 0 bases, with 19 bases spanning the gap. This CDR3 spans 18 amino acids. Germline V CDR1 and CDR2: SGHKS, YYEKEE (reference sequence). Here the CDR3 reads CASSSYQGTIATNEKLFF. The CDR3 coding sequence is TGTGCCAGCAGCAGCTACCAGGGGACTATTGCAACTAATGAAAAACTGTTTTTT.

The chain has TRBV29-1 and TRBJ2-5; no firm D call. The CDR3 is made up of 13 amino acids. Germline V CDR1 and CDR2: SQVTM, ANQGSEA. Trimming stripped 6 bases from V and 1 base from J, with 12 bases between. This CDR3 is CSVARAPQETQYF. The CDR3 bases are TGCAGCGTCGCTAGAGCGCCCCAAGAGACCCAGTACTTC.

The rearrangement uses TRBV4-2 and TRBJ2-7; D may be TRBD1 (6 bases). Germline V lookup: CDR1 LGHNA, CDR2 YNFKEQ. The CDR3 is 14 residues long. V was shortened by 4 bases and J by 1 base, with 11 bases between the two germline ends. The CDR3 DNA reads as TGTGCCAGCAGCCTAACAGGGTCGTCCTACGAGCAGTACTTC. It codes for CASSLTGSSYEQYF.

The chain has TRBV24-1 and TRBJ2-6, with D unclear. V lost 4 bases and J 5 bases, leaving 8 bases between the germline ends. Germline CDR1 reads KGHDR; CDR2 reads SFDVKD. The CDR3 sequence is 14 residues long. The CDR3 coding sequence is TGTGCCACCAGTGACGGAGCGTGGGCCAACGTCCTGACTTTC. Its protein product is CATSDGAWANVLTF.

The CDR3 loop is CASSLVGSQGANYGYTF. The CDR3, as DNA: TGCGCCAGCAGCTTGGTTGGGTCCCAGGGGGCTAACTATGGCTACACCTTC. V and J are TRBV5-1 and TRBJ1-2, with 7 bases lining up with TRBD1. CDR3 size: 17 residues. V lost 0 bases to trimming and J lost 0 bases; unmatched junction nucleotides: 8. Germline values: CDR1 SGHRS, CDR2 YFSETQ.

The chain couples TRBV30 to TRBJ2-2; 7 bases line up with TRBD2. This CDR3 comprises 15 residues. With V trimmed by 3 bases and J by 5 bases, 9 bases remained unmatched. Per germline, CDR1 GTSNPN and CDR2 SVGIG (reference sequence). CDR3 DNA: TGTGCCTGGAGACCAAGGTGGGGGGGGACCGGGGAGCTGTTTTTT. Its translation is CAWRPRWGGTGELFF. The full variable domain, completed using reference TRBV30 and TRBJ2-2, is SQTIHQWPATLVQPVGSPLSLECTVEGTSNPNLYWYRQAAGRGLQLLFYSVGIGQISSEVPQNLSASRPQDRQFILSSKKLLLSDSGFYLCAWRPRWGGTGELFFGEGSRLTVL.

The chain joins TRBV24-1 to TRBJ2-7; 9 bases align to TRBD2. The CDR3 has 17 residues. Germline assignment: CDR1 KGHDR and CDR2 SFDVKD. Germline trimming cut 4 bases from V and 4 bases from J; bases unmatched to any gene: 13. CDR3 DNA: TGTGCCACCAGTGACACCTCCCGGTCTAGCGGGATATACGAGCAGTACTTC. Protein product: CATSDTSRSSGIYEQYF.

V gene TRBV5-1 combines with J gene TRBJ2-3; 9 bases agree with TRBD2. The germline gives CDR1 SGHRS, CDR2 YFSETQ. Unmatched junction bases numbered 18, after V lost 1 base and J lost 3 bases. The CDR3 is made up of 20 amino acids. Written as DNA, the CDR3 is TGCGCCAGCAGCTTGCGGATCTCGGCGGGAGGGCCTAGCGCAACAGATACGCAGTATTTT. It codes for CASSLRISAGGPSATDTQYF.

This clone is a singleton in its sample. The rearrangement joins TRBV7-2 to TRBJ1-2; TRBD1 might be the D (5 bases). This CDR3 spans 14 amino acids. Between the trimmed V and J ends, which lost 1 base and 8 bases, there was a span of 14 bases. Germline assignment: CDR1 SGHTA and CDR2 FQGNSA. The CDR3 sequence: CASSLGQLGGGYTF. The CDR3 DNA reads TGTGCCAGCAGCTTAGGACAGCTCGGCGGCGGCTACACCTTC.